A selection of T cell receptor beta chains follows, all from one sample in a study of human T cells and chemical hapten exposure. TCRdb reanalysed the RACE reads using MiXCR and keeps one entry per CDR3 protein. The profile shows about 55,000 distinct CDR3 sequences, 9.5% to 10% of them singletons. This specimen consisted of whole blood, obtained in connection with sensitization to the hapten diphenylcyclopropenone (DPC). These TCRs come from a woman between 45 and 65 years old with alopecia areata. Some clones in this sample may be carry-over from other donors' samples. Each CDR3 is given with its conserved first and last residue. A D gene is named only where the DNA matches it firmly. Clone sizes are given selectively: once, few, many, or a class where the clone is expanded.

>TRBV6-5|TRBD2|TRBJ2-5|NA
CASSRSAGGPETQYF
TGTGCCAGCTCTCGGTCAGCGGGGGGGCCCGAGACCCAGTACTTC
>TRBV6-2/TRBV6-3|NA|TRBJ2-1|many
CASSYRGPYNEQFF
TGTGCCAGCAGTTATCGGGGCCCTTACAATGAGCAGTTCTTC
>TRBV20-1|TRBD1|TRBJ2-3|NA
CSARREQGARDTQYF
TGCAGTGCCAGAAGGGAACAGGGGGCCCGCGATACGCAGTATTTT
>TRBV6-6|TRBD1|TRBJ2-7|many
CASSPIPGQGVKEQYF
TGTGCCAGCAGCCCAATCCCGGGACAGGGGGTTAAAGAGCAGTACTTC
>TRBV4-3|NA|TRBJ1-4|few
CASSQDPQEDEKLFF
TGCGCCAGCAGCCAAGACCCCCAGGAGGATGAAAAACTGTTTTTT
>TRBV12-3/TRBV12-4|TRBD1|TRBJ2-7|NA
CASSTGTGGMGEQYF
TGTGCCAGCAGCACCGGGACAGGGGGCATGGGCGAGCAGTACTTC
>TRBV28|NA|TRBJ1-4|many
CASGAGDEKLFF
TGTGCCAGCGGGGCAGGGGACGAAAAACTGTTTTTT
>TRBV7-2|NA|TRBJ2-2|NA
CASSLPAGELFF
TGTGCCAGCAGCTTACCGGCCGGAGAGCTGTTTTTT
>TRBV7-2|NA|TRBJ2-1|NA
CASSLVASLGEGEQFF
TGTGCCAGCAGCTTAGTCGCTTCTCTGGGGGAAGGGGAGCAGTTCTTC
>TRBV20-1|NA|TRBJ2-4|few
CSPGWMVKNIQYF
TGCAGCCCCGGATGGATGGTAAAAAACATTCAGTACTTC
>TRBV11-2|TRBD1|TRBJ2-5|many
CASSAFSGGETQYF
TGTGCCAGCAGCGCGTTTTCAGGGGGCGAGACCCAGTACTTC
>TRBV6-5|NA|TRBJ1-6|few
CASRPLVRDYSPLHF
TGTGCCAGCAGACCACTCGTCAGGGATTACTCACCCCTCCACTTT
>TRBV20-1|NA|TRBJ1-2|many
CSASPLGLDGYTF
TGCAGTGCTAGCCCGCTAGGACTTGATGGCTACACCTTC
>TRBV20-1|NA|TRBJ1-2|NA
CSASDTGYYGYTF
TGCAGTGCTAGTGATACAGGTTATTATGGCTACACCTTC
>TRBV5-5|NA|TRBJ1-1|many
CASSLDGRAFF
TGTGCCAGCAGCTTGGACGGGAGAGCTTTCTTT
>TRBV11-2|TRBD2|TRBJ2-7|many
CASSLGLTYEQYF
TGTGCCAGCAGCTTGGGACTAACCTACGAGCAGTACTTC
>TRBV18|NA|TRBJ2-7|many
CASSPPPGLSEQYF
TGTGCCAGCTCACCACCGCCAGGTCTCAGCGAGCAGTACTTC
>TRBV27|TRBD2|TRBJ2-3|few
CASSPPPGLAGGLETDTQYF
TGTGCCAGCAGTCCCCCTCCGGGACTAGCGGGGGGGCTCGAAACAGATACGCAGTATTTT
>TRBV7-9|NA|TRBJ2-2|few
CASSHDTGELFF
TGTGCCAGCAGCCACGACACCGGGGAGCTGTTTTTT